This TCR beta chain is from a study of cytomegalovirus exposure and HLA in healthy donors. The wider study: The 90 to 150 validation repertoires and the 666 first-cohort repertoires shared a platform, a later analysis reported.

As concerns this clone: Antigen specificity is unknown.

Libraries were prepared by immunoSEQ multiplex PCR; TCRdb keeps only in-frame clonotypes and omits some of them. This sample has 100,000 to 150,000 clones, with around 90% found just once. Study-wide results and limits: Reportedly, diagnosis of cytomegalovirus status by the classifier showed high specificity and sensitivity. The TCR clusters that emerged in the first cohort tended, a later analysis found, to co-occur in the 120 or so validation repertoires.

The trim removed 1 base at V and 2 bases at J, leaving 5 bases unmatched. Germline-derived CDR1 and CDR2 are LGHNA and YNFKEQ. This CDR3 region has 17 residues. The sequencing input was PBMCs. The chain combines TRBV4-2 with TRBJ2-7, with TRBD2 identical over 13 bases. The TCR sequence derives from a woman younger than 35 in good health and CMV-seronegative. DNA for the CDR3: TGTGCCAGCAGCCAAGTCGGGACTAGCGGGAAGACCTACGAGCAGTACTTC. This translates into CASSQVGTSGKTYEQYF.